Each of the 7 T cell receptor beta chains below was sequenced from the same sample in a study of Graves' ophthalmopathy and Graves' hyperthyroidism. The authors amplified TCR beta CDR3 regions, and they did so from RNA transcripts for repertoire sequencing. HTBI primers were employed in first-round RT-PCR, then a second-round multiplex PCR followed. TCRdb reprocessed the multiplex PCR reads via MiXCR and lists one record per CDR3 protein. Among almost 400,000 distinct CDR3 sequences, around 16% were seen once, and the ten largest hold 1.5% to 2%. What was sequenced was peripheral blood. The receptors shown here come from a woman younger than 35 with Graves' ophthalmopathy.

This clonotype was seen repeatedly, ten times or more. The V call is TRBV29-1, the J call TRBJ2-7; D is undetermined. Between the trimmed V and J ends, which lost 5 bases and 0 bases, there was a span of 5 bases. Per the germline V gene, CDR1 is SQVTM and CDR2 is ANQGSEA. The CDR3 is 11 amino acids. As DNA, the CDR3 is TGCAGCGTTTTGGGCTCCTACGAGCAGTACTTC. Translating it yields CSVLGSYEQYF.

This clonotype was counted ten times or more. V usage is TRBV12-3 or TRBV12-4 and J usage is TRBJ2-7; D call uncertain. This CDR3 has 14 amino acids. Trimming cost V 2 bases and J 1 base, with 9 bases left between them. This CDR3 is CASSLSHGSYEQYF. CDR3 in DNA: TGTGCCAGCAGTTTATCCCATGGTTCCTACGAGCAGTACTTC.

This clonotype was found many times. The V gene is TRBV6-1, the J gene TRBJ1-1; D is perhaps TRBD1 (6 bases). V lost 7 bases and J 10 bases, leaving 13 bases between the germline ends. Germline lookup yields CDR1 MNHNS and CDR2 SASEGT. CDR3 length: 11 amino acids. CDR3: CASTLPGAAFF. The CDR3 nucleotides read TGTGCCAGCACCCTCCCAGGGGCAGCTTTCTTT.

The CDR3 DNA sequence: TGTGCCAGCAGCAAGTCTCCGAACTATGGCTACACCTTC. Its translation: CASSKSPNYGYTF. V and J are TRBV12-3 or TRBV12-4 and TRBJ1-2; D is undetermined. The CDR3 totals 13 residues. Deletions cut 6 bases from V and 2 bases from J, with 10 bases between.

This clonotype was observed at least ten times. The genes are TRBV30 and TRBJ1-3, with D uncertain. The ends were cut back, 2 bases at V and 0 bases at J, with 11 bases in the middle. Germline V gene sequence: CDR1 GTSNPN, CDR2 SVGIG (reference sequence). CDR3 length equals 15 residues. CDR3 bases: TGTGCCTGGAGTTTTGGTGGGAGCTCTGGAAACACCATATATTTT. It yields the protein CAWSFGGSSGNTIYF.

The chain combines TRBV20-1 with TRBJ2-7; 10 nucleotides agree with TRBD2. V was clipped by 0 bases and J by 0 bases; unmatched bases: 14. In germline, CDR1 is DFQATT, CDR2 SNEGSKA (reference sequence). The CDR3 length is 19 residues. This CDR3 reads CSAREVSGRAHRDSYEQYF. In nucleotides, the CDR3 is TGCAGTGCTAGAGAGGTCAGCGGGAGGGCCCATCGAGACTCCTACGAGCAGTACTTC.

The chain joins TRBV18 to TRBJ1-2; possibly TRBD1 for D (6 bases). Germline assignment: CDR1 KGHSH and CDR2 LQKENI. CDR3 size: 13 residues. Trimming took off 6 bases at V and 2 bases at J, with 10 bases between the two ends. The CDR3 loop reads CASSWTENYGYTF. For the CDR3, the DNA is TGTGCCAGCTCCTGGACAGAGAACTATGGCTACACCTTC.